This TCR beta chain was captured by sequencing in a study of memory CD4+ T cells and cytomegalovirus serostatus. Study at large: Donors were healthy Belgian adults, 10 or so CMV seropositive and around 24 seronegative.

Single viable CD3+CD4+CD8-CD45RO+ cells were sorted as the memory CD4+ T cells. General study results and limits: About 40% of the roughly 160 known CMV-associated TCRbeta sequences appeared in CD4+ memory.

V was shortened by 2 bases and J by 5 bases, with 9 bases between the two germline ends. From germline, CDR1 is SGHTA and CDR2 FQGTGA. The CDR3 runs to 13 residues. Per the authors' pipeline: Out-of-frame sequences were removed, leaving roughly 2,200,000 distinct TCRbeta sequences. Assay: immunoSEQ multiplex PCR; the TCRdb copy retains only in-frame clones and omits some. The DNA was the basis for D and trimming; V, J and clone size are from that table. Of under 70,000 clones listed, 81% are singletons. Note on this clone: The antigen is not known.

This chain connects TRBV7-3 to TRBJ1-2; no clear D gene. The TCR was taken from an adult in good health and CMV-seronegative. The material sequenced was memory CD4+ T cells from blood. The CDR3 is CASSLAEGYGYTF. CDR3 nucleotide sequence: TGTGCCAGCAGCTTAGCGGAGGGATATGGCTACACCTTC.